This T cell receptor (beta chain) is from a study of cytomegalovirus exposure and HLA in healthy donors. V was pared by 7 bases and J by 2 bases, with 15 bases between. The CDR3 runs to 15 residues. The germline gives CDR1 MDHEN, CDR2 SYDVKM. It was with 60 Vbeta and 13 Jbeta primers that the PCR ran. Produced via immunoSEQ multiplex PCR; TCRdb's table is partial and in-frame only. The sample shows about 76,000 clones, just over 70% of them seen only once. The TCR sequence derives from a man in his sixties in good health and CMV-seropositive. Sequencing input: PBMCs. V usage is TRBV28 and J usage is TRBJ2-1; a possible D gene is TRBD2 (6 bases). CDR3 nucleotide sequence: TGTGCCAGCATCCGGGGAAGGGAGGCCTACAATGAGCAGTTCTTC. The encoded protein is CASIRGREAYNEQFF.